What follows describes a single T cell receptor beta chain. The CDR3 is 13 amino acids. The germline gives CDR1 MNHEY, CDR2 SVGEGT. Trimming left V 4 bases short and J 2 bases short, with 8 bases between. TCRdb used MiXCR to reprocess the RT-PCR reads, holding one entry per CDR3 protein. The sample includes about 680,000 distinct CDR3 sequences, over 12% seen only once; the top ten take roughly 4%. The sequence was obtained from a female donor in good health, serving as a healthy control. Sample: memory CD4+ T cells from blood. J is TRBJ1-1 and V is TRBV6-2 or TRBV6-3, with TRBD1 as a possible D gene (6 bases). As DNA, the CDR3 is TGTGCCAGCAGTTGGGACACCAACACTGAAGCTTTCTTT. Its translation is CASSWDTNTEAFF.